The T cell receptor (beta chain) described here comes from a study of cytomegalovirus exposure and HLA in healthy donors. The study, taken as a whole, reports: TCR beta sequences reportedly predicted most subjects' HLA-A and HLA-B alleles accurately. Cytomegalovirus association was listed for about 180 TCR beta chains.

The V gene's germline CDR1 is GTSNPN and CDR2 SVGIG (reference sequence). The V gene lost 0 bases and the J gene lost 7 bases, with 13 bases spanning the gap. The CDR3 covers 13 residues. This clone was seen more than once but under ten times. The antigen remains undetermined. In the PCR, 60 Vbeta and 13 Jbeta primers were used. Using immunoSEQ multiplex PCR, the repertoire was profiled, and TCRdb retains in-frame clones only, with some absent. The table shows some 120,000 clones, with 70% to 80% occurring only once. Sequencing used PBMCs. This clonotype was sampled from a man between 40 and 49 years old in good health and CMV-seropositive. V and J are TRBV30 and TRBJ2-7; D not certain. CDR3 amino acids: CAWSVTSPGEQYF. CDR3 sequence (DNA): TGTGCCTGGAGTGTAACCTCCCCGGGTGAGCAGTACTTC. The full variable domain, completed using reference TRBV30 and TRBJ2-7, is SQTIHQWPATLVQPVGSPLSLECTVEGTSNPNLYWYRQAAGRGLQLLFYSVGIGQISSEVPQNLSASRPQDRQFILSSKKLLLSDSGFYLCAWSVTSPGEQYFGPGTRLTVT.